Below, 7 T cell receptor beta chains from the same sample are listed, as sequenced in a study of T cells in Graves' hyperthyroidism and ophthalmopathy. RNA transcripts provided the source from which TCR beta CDR3 regions were amplified. The TCR CDR3 first-round RT-PCR relied on the HTBI primer set. TCRdb reanalysed the multiplex PCR reads using MiXCR and keeps one entry per CDR3 protein. The sample consists of around 690,000 distinct CDR3 sequences, about 18% of them appearing once. The sequenced sample consisted of blood. These receptors originate from a man over 45 with Graves' hyperthyroidism.

There are a few counts of this clonotype. This may stem from a read error, because a much larger clone lies one nucleotide away. The chain couples TRBV10-3 to TRBJ1-2, with TRBD1 as a possible D gene (5 bases). This CDR3 comprises 13 residues. The germline CDR1 and CDR2 sequences are ENHRY and SYGVKD. V dropped 5 bases and J dropped 7 bases, with 14 bases sitting between them. The CDR3 is CAISSDGAGGYTF. In DNA, the CDR3 is TGTGCCATCAGTAGTGACGGGGCCGGTGGCTACACCTTC.

V gene TRBV6-1 combines with J gene TRBJ1-1; D uncertain. The CDR3 spans 13 residues. Germline V gene data show CDR1 as MNHNS and CDR2 as SASEGT. Trimming took 8 bases from V and 0 from J, leaving 10 bases between them. This CDR3 reads CASGLNMNTEAFF. The CDR3 coding sequence is TGTGCCAGCGGCCTTAATATGAACACTGAAGCTTTCTTT.

J is TRBJ1-5 and V is TRBV30, with D possibly matching TRBD1 (5 bases). The CDR3 runs 15 residues. V lost 1 base, J lost 0 bases, and 10 bases lay in between. Germline loops: CDR1 GTSNPN, CDR2 SVGIG (reference sequence). CDR3 coding DNA: TGTGCCTGGAGTGCGGGGCAGAGTAGCAATCAGCCCCAGCATTTT. This sequence encodes CAWSAGQSSNQPQHF.

This chain links TRBV9 with TRBJ2-1, with D possibly TRBD2 on 6 matching bases. Germline V gene data show CDR1 as SGDLS and CDR2 as YYNGEE. V was shortened by 3 bases and J by 1 base, with 14 bases between the two germline ends. This CDR3 region has 16 residues. CDR3: CASSARGGISYNEQFF. In DNA form, the CDR3 reads TGTGCCAGCAGCGCGCGTGGCGGGATTTCCTACAATGAGCAGTTCTTC.

In its sample, this clonotype was seen many times. The genes are TRBV20-1 and TRBJ2-5, with 9 bases aligning to TRBD2. This CDR3 has 15 residues. Germline CDR1 DFQATT, CDR2 SNEGSKA (reference sequence). The V segment lost 3 bases and the J segment 5 bases; nucleotides outside the gene matches: 10. The CDR3 DNA reads as TGCAGTGCTAGTATTAGCGGGAGACCTCAGGAGACCCAGTACTTC. Translated: CSASISGRPQETQYF.

The rearrangement links TRBV20-1 to TRBJ2-1, with D perhaps matching TRBD2 (6 bases). Germline V gene sequence: CDR1 DFQATT, CDR2 SNEGSKA (reference sequence). This CDR3 comprises 14 residues. V lost 0 bases, J lost 4 bases, and 10 bases lay in between. The CDR3 nucleotides are TGCAGTGCTAGAGAAACTAGCCGTTACAATGAGCAGTTCTTC. Its translation is CSARETSRYNEQFF.

This clonotype turned up a few times. The J gene is TRBJ2-4, the V gene TRBV27; D call uncertain. Trimming shortened V by 3 bases and J by 9 bases, and 18 bases separated the two germline ends. Germline CDR1 and CDR2: MNHEY and SMNVEV (reference sequence). The CDR3 is made up of 15 amino acids. The CDR3 here is CASSFLPRARSIQYF. Here the CDR3 DNA reads TGTGCCAGCAGTTTCCTCCCCCGGGCTAGAAGCATTCAGTACTTC.